A selection of T cell receptor beta chains follows, all from one sample in a study of CD8+ T cells in alopecia areata. Method: immunoSEQ multiplex PCR; TCRdb's copy keeps in-frame clones and lacks some. This table holds about 270,000 clones, about 62% found once. The specimen was CD4+ T cells sorted from blood, collected around week 54, from a patient treated with tofacitinib. These receptors were taken from a human donor with alopecia areata. Each CDR3 is given without its conserved first and last residue. Fields, in order: clone size, V gene, CDR3 protein. Clone sizes are given selectively: once, few, many, or a class where the clone is expanded.

NA | TRBV7-2 | ASSSGLAGSSTDTQY
NA | TRBV9 | ASSVEGFRGYT
few | TRBV29-1 | SVSENYGYT
NA | TRBV7-6 | ASSLATGTTTYEQY
NA | TRBV29-1 | SVGRGGGTDTQY
once | TRBV30 | AWSVDRGPGQPQH
NA | TRBV5-1 | ASSYGQGANTGELF
NA | TRBV30 | AWSVQGATNTGELF
NA | TRBV5-1 | ASSLQATGEETQY
NA | TRBV29-1 | SVGPVYEQY
NA | TRBV19 | ASSTTGENTEAF
NA | TRBV5-4 | ASSLAGLGLTDTQY
NA | TRBV5-1 | ASSLVRMNTEAF
once | TRBV2 | ASSGRGTRTDNEQF
few | TRBV29-1 | SVTGTGSSYNEQF
few | TRBV7-3 | ASSPPGVARETQY
few | TRBV5-1 | ASSLNRGSSYEQY
NA | TRBV4-1 | ASSRGQASSYNSPLH
NA | TRBV6-5 | ASRNRVEQY
few | TRBV7-2 | ASSLVIDRSGANVLT
NA | TRBV4-2 | ASSQDLGRIKTGELF
NA | TRBV29-1 | SVKSSTSSGKQY
NA | TRBV5-1 | ASSSDVRPPYEQY
NA | TRBV25-1 | ATGGSGANVLT
few | TRBV21-1 | ASSKGTTNEKLF
NA | TRBV19 | ASSTLDGYT
NA | TRBV4-3 | ASSQDTREGGEQF
NA | TRBV29-1 | SVDRQDTQY
NA | TRBV27 | ASSSLGYTYEQY
NA | TRBV2 | ASRSRTGKETQY
few | TRBV6-6 | ASSLPQGAGNQPQH
few | TRBV29-1 | SVDSLAGTGELF
NA | TRBV7-2 | ASSPSTGGYEQY
NA | TRBV2 | ASSEGPRKQY
few | TRBV29-1 | SVETIQGQGQF
NA | TRBV2 | ASTLGGITDTQY
NA | TRBV30 | AWSRRARNTEAF
NA | TRBV18 | ASSPPARSYGYT
NA | TRBV7-2 | ASSLGPVRGYT
NA | TRBV18 | ASSPGANYGYT
NA | TRBV18 | ASSSLVDNEQF
few | TRBV7-8 | ASSLEAEYQPQH
NA | TRBV7-3 | ASRGSQY
NA | TRBV10-2 | ASRGTSYEQY
few | TRBV20-1 | SAVDYEQF
NA | TRBV6-6 | ASSYTGNTIY